The subject of this entry is one TCR beta chain. Membership in each cohort depended on participant-reported clinical history. Cohort 3 recovery required two negative PCRs, clearance, or symptom resolution. This entry belongs to a study of blood T cell repertoires in COVID-19. Study summary: There were acute and convalescent COVID-19 samples, and they came from the United States, Italy and Spain. T cells, B-cell-depleted T cells, or PBMCs provided the cDNA or gDNA that served as material.

The CDR3 is made up of 15 amino acids. CDR1 is SQVTM, CDR2 ANQGSEA, per germline. V dropped 7 bases and J dropped 4 bases, with 20 bases sitting between them. Profiled with immunoSEQ multiplex PCR; TCRdb holds only in-frame clones, not every one. There are roughly 250,000 clones in the sample; 75% to 90% occur only once, and around 2% lies in the top ten. The sample taken for sequencing was PBMCs or T cells enriched from blood (not recorded which). The chain carries TRBV29-1 and TRBJ2-1; D is possibly TRBD1 (6 bases). The sequence was obtained from a woman aged 45 to 65 who had recovered from COVID-19. The CDR3 is CSAAVPDRPYNEQFF. The CDR3 DNA reads as TGCAGCGCCGCCGTACCTGACAGGCCTTACAATGAGCAGTTCTTC.